The present T cell receptor (beta chain) was sequenced within a study of cytomegalovirus exposure and HLA in healthy donors. As for this clone: Its target is unknown.

Generated by immunoSEQ multiplex PCR, the TCRdb table keeps only in-frame clones and is missing some. This table holds 140,000 to 150,000 clones, about 94% found once. Study-wide points: Most TCR sequences were seen very rarely across donors, but some public TCRs occurred in many. First-cohort TCR clusters tended to co-occur in the roughly 120 validation repertoires, a later analysis found. TCR beta chains numbering more than 150 were designated cytomegalovirus-associated. CMV antigen specificity was confirmed in vitro for three CMV-associated chains.

Losses at the gene ends were 5 bases for V and 3 bases for J; bases not matched to a gene: 13. CDR1 and CDR2 (germline): SGHAT, FQNNGV. The CDR3 contains 18 residues. Sequenced: PBMCs. The TCR comes from a man aged 18 to 29 in good health and CMV-seropositive. This chain links TRBV11-2 with TRBJ2-1; 10 bases line up with TRBD2. CDR3 nucleotide sequence: TGTGCCAGCAGCCCCGACAGGACTAGCGGACCCTTCTACAATGAGCAGTTCTTC. Encoded protein: CASSPDRTSGPFYNEQFF.